This is a list of T cell receptor beta chains from one sample in a study of blood T cell repertoires in COVID-19. Repertoires were generated with immunoSEQ multiplex PCR, while TCRdb's copy carries only in-frame clones and drops some. Of about 180,000 clones detected, around nine tenths appear once; the ten largest clones hold 12%. Sample: peripheral blood. The source of these receptors is a woman aged 70-85 years with COVID-19, enrolled during active disease. The CDR3 runs from the conserved cysteine through the conserved F or W. The D gene is left open where the match is weak.

d_gene	v_gene	j_gene	CDR3aa
-	TRBV12-3/TRBV12-4	TRBJ2-7	CASSFGPHEQYF
TRBD1	TRBV3-1/TRBV3-2	TRBJ2-7	CASSNRGLPSYEQYF
-	TRBV5-4	TRBJ1-1	CASSLDWRVNTEAFF
TRBD1	TRBV2	TRBJ1-1	CASSSGQIYTEAFF
-	TRBV28	TRBJ1-1	CASINLRSEAFF
TRBD1	TRBV4-1	TRBJ1-2	CASSQRQGNYGYTF
TRBD2	TRBV10-3	TRBJ2-5	CAISAGLAGTDQETQYF
-	TRBV5-4	TRBJ2-3	CASSLGSGADTQYF
TRBD2	TRBV24-1	TRBJ2-1	CATSDRRGASYNEQFF
-	TRBV12-3/TRBV12-4	TRBJ1-1	CASRLAGNTEAFF
-	TRBV19	TRBJ2-3	CASSRQGTDTQYF
TRBD1	TRBV5-5	TRBJ1-6	CASSTRQGKEPPLHF
-	TRBV2	TRBJ2-2	CASRGGQKYTGELFF
-	TRBV10-3	TRBJ2-3	CAIREMGTDTQYF
-	TRBV5-1	TRBJ2-7	CASSLAGGVYEQYF
-	TRBV7-9	TRBJ2-1	CASSPRLVGNEQFF
TRBD1	TRBV6-5	TRBJ2-7	CASSRDREYEQYF
-	TRBV9	TRBJ2-2	CASSVNSPGELFF
TRBD1	TRBV28	TRBJ2-2	CASSGQGGVSGELFF
-	TRBV11-1	TRBJ2-7	CASSRGSPWQYF
-	TRBV11-1	TRBJ1-2	CASSRDFRYGYTF
TRBD1	TRBV4-2	TRBJ1-2	CASSQEGGSSYGYTF
-	TRBV7-9	TRBJ1-1	CASSPITGLASSRFF